This T cell receptor beta chain was identified in a study of blood T cell repertoires in COVID-19. Germline-derived CDR1 and CDR2 are SGHRS and YFSETQ. The CDR3 runs 15 residues. V gave up 3 bases and J gave up 5 bases; unmatched junction bases: 9. The repertoire was sequenced with immunoSEQ multiplex PCR; TCRdb's copy has only in-frame clones and lacks some. The sample carries approximately 340,000 clones, approximately 88% recorded once. The chain recombines TRBV5-1 with TRBJ2-3; 7 nucleotides agree with TRBD2. The sample consisted of peripheral blood. This receptor was obtained from a man in his thirties or forties with COVID-19, enrolled during active disease. The DNA of the CDR3 is TGCGCCAGCAGCTCTAGAGGGCTAGCGGTAGATACGCAGTATTTT. Protein product: CASSSRGLAVDTQYF.